These 14 T cell receptor beta chains came from one sample sequenced in a study of blood T cell repertoires in COVID-19. Sequenced by immunoSEQ multiplex PCR; TCRdb stores in-frame clones only, minus some. The table lists some 100,000 clones, approximately 84% of them singletons. The sample comprised peripheral blood. These receptors were obtained from a woman in her sixties with acute or convalescent COVID-19.

The V call is TRBV6-2 or TRBV6-3, the J call TRBJ2-5, with TRBD2 matching 13 bases. Germline assignment: CDR1 MNHEY and CDR2 SVGEGT. The CDR3 runs to 16 residues. V shed 4 bases and J 4 bases; nucleotides not matched to a gene: 6. This CDR3 reads CASSSRTSGGAETQYF. In nucleotides, the CDR3 is TGTGCCAGCAGTTCCAGGACTAGCGGGGGTGCAGAGACCCAGTACTTC.

This clone was recorded once. The chain couples TRBV19 to TRBJ1-2, with 11 bases matching TRBD1. Trimming took 4 bases from V and 0 from J; bases not matched to a gene: 10. The CDR3 runs 18 residues. Germline V gene lookup returns CDR1 LNHDA and CDR2 SQIVND (reference sequence). CDR3 DNA sequence: TGTGCCAGTAGTAGCTTCGGACAGGGGGCCGCTACTAACTATGGCTACACCTTC. As protein: CASSSFGQGAATNYGYTF. The full variable domain, completed using reference TRBV19 and TRBJ1-2, is DGGITQSPKYLFRKEGQNVTLSCEQNLNHDAMYWYRQDPGQGLRLIYYSQIVNDFQKGDIAEGYSVSREKKESFPLTVTSAQKNPTAFYLCASSSFGQGAATNYGYTFGSGTRLTVV.

This clone was recorded a few times. The genes are TRBV10-3 and TRBJ1-2; no firm D call. V was pared by 2 bases and J by 7 bases, with 8 bases between. Germline CDR1 ENHRY, CDR2 SYGVKD. CDR3 size: 12 residues. Written as DNA, the CDR3 is TGTGCCATCAGTGAGGGGCTGGGTGGCTACACCTTC. Its protein product is CAISEGLGGYTF.

The CDR3 sequence: CASSYSGGNPPHTF. The CDR3 region has the DNA TGTGCCAGCAGTTACTCGGGAGGGAACCCTCCCCACACCTTC. J is TRBJ1-2 and V is TRBV6-5, with no clear D. The CDR3 sequence is 14 residues long. Germline CDR1 is MNHEY and CDR2 is SVGAGI. V was shortened by 0 bases and J by 12 bases, with 17 bases between the two germline ends.

The chain's CDR3 is CAWSRGMGNQPQHF. DNA for the CDR3: TGTGCCTGGAGCCGGGGGATGGGCAATCAGCCCCAGCATTTT. This chain connects TRBV30 to TRBJ1-5; D perhaps matches TRBD1 (5 bases). V lost 3 bases and J 2 bases, leaving 11 bases between the germline ends. This CDR3 spans 14 amino acids. Germline CDR1 reads GTSNPN; CDR2 reads SVGIG (reference sequence).

The chain recombines TRBV7-3 with TRBJ2-5; possible D gene TRBD2, 6 bases. Trimming cost V 5 bases and J 4 bases, with 20 bases left between them. This CDR3 is 16 amino acids long. From germline, CDR1 is SGHTA and CDR2 FQGTGA. DNA of the CDR3: TGTGCCAGCAGCCTAAAGGGACTCGGGGTCCCAGAGACCCAGTACTTC. This sequence encodes CASSLKGLGVPETQYF.

V gene TRBV12-3 or TRBV12-4 combines with J gene TRBJ2-3; tentative D call: TRBD2 (5 bases). The CDR3 runs to 13 residues. V dropped 3 bases and J dropped 3 bases, with 7 bases sitting between them. In nucleotides, the CDR3 is TGTGCCAGCAGTTTTGGGGAGACAGATACGCAGTATTTT. Translated, it gives CASSFGETDTQYF.

The chain couples TRBV10-3 to TRBJ2-7, with a possible D match to TRBD2 (7 bases). The CDR3 is made up of 12 amino acids. The germline V gene encodes CDR1 ENHRY and CDR2 SYGVKD. V lost 11 bases, J lost 0 bases, and 11 bases lay in between. The CDR3 nucleotides read TGTGCCTCCGGGGGGCACTCCTACGAGCAGTACTTC. This codes for CASGGHSYEQYF.

This chain uses TRBV28 with TRBJ2-3, with D possibly matching TRBD2 (5 bases). Germline CDR1 MDHEN, CDR2 SYDVKM. Deletions cut 4 bases from V and 1 base from J, with 12 bases between. The CDR3 length is 15 residues. The CDR3 region is CASSSSWDGTDTQYF. The CDR3 nucleotides read TGTGCCAGCAGTTCTAGCTGGGATGGCACAGATACGCAGTATTTT.

The chain couples TRBV5-1 to TRBJ2-2; no firm D call. Trimming pared 2 bases from V and 0 bases from J, leaving 8 bases between. Germline CDR1 and CDR2: SGHRS and YFSETQ. The CDR3 is 15 amino acids. CDR3 bases: TGCGCCAGCAGCTTCGAGGCTGCGAACACCGGGGAGCTGTTTTTT. This gives the protein CASSFEAANTGELFF.

The chain links TRBV12-2 to TRBJ1-5. TRBV12-2 has pseudogene status. The CDR3 has 12 amino acids. This CDR3 is CASRFYGPPQHF. CDR3 nucleotide sequence: TGTGCAAGTCGCTTTTACGGTCCGCCCCAGCATTTT.

This clone appeared a single time. J is TRBJ2-5 and V is TRBV20-1; D ambiguous. This CDR3 contains 12 residues. Per germline, CDR1 DFQATT and CDR2 SNEGSKA (reference sequence). V lost 3 bases to trimming and J lost 2 bases, with 7 bases between them. DNA of the CDR3: TGCAGTGCTAGTTACTCTCAAGAGACCCAGTACTTC. It codes for CSASYSQETQYF.

The V and J genes are TRBV7-9 and TRBJ2-7; a weak D match, TRBD2 (6 bases). Trimming removed 5 bases at V and 2 bases at J, with 16 bases between. The CDR3 length is 15 residues. Germline lookup yields CDR1 SEHNR and CDR2 FQNEAQ (reference sequence). CDR3 protein: CASSHRDFNPYEQYF. CDR3 coding DNA: TGTGCCAGCAGCCACCGGGACTTTAACCCCTACGAGCAGTACTTC.

This sequence joins TRBV10-1 and TRBJ2-1, with 9 bases fitting TRBD1. The CDR3 consists of 14 residues. Germline V gene lookup returns CDR1 WNHNN and CDR2 SYGVQD (reference sequence). The trim removed 5 bases at V and 2 bases at J, leaving 1 base unmatched. The CDR3 reads CASSTGGAYNEQFF. Written as DNA, the CDR3 is TGCGCCAGCAGTACAGGGGGCGCCTACAATGAGCAGTTCTTC.